These T cell receptor beta chains were read from a single sample in a study of cytomegalovirus exposure and HLA in healthy donors. The data were produced by immunoSEQ multiplex PCR, yet TCRdb's version contains in-frame clones alone and is incomplete. The sample lists roughly 130,000 clones, over 75% occurring once. The source material was PBMCs. These receptors all come from a woman aged 45-59 years in good health and CMV-seropositive. The CDR3 runs from the conserved cysteine through the conserved F or W. D genes are given only for firm matches. Size is omitted from some rows. Given values are once, few, many or a class for expanded clones.

TRBJ2-3 . . TRBV28 TGTGCCAGCAGTGTCTCTCCCGGGGGATCTGGGGATACGCAGTATTTT CASSVSPGGSGDTQYF
TRBJ1-5 . . TRBV7-8 TGTGCCAGCAGCTTAGCGCCGGGTAGCAATCAGCCCCAGCATTTT CASSLAPGSNQPQHF
TRBJ2-1 . . TRBV7-6 TGTGCCAGCAGCTCATCGTGGAGCTCCTACAATGAGCAGTTCTTC CASSSSWSSYNEQFF
TRBJ1-1 once . TRBV18 TGTGCCAGCTCACCTGTCGAGCCTGAAGCTTTCTTT CASSPVEPEAFF
TRBJ2-1 many TRBD2 TRBV5-1 TGCGCCAGCAGCGAACTAGCGGGGGGGGTCGATGAGCAGTTCTTC CASSELAGGVDEQFF
TRBJ1-1 . . TRBV7-3 TGTGCCAGCAGCTTAAACAGCCTTGAAGCTTTCTTT CASSLNSLEAFF
TRBJ1-3 . . TRBV9 TGTGCCAGCAGCGTAGATCCAGGGACAGGAAACACCATATATTTT CASSVDPGTGNTIYF
TRBJ2-7 . . TRBV30 TGTGCCTGGACAAGACAGCCTGGCTACGAGCAGTACTTC CAWTRQPGYEQYF
TRBJ1-2 . . TRBV5-5 TGTGCCAGCAGCCCGACAGGCCCTAACTATGGCTACACCTTC CASSPTGPNYGYTF
TRBJ1-2 few TRBD1 TRBV27 TGTGCCAGCAGTCCGCAGGGGGGTGGCTACACCTTC CASSPQGGGYTF
TRBJ2-2 . TRBD2 TRBV11-2 TGTGCCAGCAGCTCGCGGGGGGGGCCCACCGGGGAGCTGTTTTTT CASSSRGGPTGELFF
TRBJ1-6 . . TRBV5-4 TGTGCCAGCAGCTTGGCAGGGTATAATTCACCCCTCCACTTT CASSLAGYNSPLHF
TRBJ2-7 once TRBD2 TRBV14 TGTGCCAGCAGCCAAGTCTGGTCCCGTCTAGCGGGGGGCCGCAAGGACATCTACGAGCAGTACTTC CASSQVWSRLAGGRKDIYEQYF
TRBJ2-7 . TRBD1 TRBV5-1 TGCGCCAGCAGCTTGAGGGACAGGGGGCACGAGCAGTACTTC CASSLRDRGHEQYF
TRBJ1-1 . . TRBV29-1 TGCAGCGTTGAAGAGGCAGTGAACACTGAAGCTTTCTTT CSVEEAVNTEAFF
TRBJ1-2 . . TRBV11-2 TGTGCCAGCAGCTGGGAAGGGGATGGCTACACCTTC CASSWEGDGYTF
TRBJ2-7 . . TRBV28 TGTGCCAGCAGCAGACAGAGCTCCTACTCCTACGAGCAGTACTTC CASSRQSSYSYEQYF
TRBJ1-1 . TRBD1 TRBV6-5 TGTGCCAGCAGTCGTGGACAGGGGGTCACTGAAGCTTTCTTT CASSRGQGVTEAFF
TRBJ1-6 . TRBD1 TRBV27 TGTGCCAGCAGTTTACTGGGGACAGGGGATTCACCCCTCCACTTT CASSLLGTGDSPLHF
TRBJ1-2 . TRBD1 TRBV7-2 TGTGCCAGCAGCAGAAACAGGGGGAGCTATGGCTACACCTTC CASSRNRGSYGYTF
TRBJ2-3 . TRBD2 TRBV19 TGTGCCAGTAGCGACGGGACTAGCGATTCGGATACGCAGTATTTT CASSDGTSDSDTQYF
TRBJ1-5 . TRBD1 TRBV19 TGTGCCAGTGCCGGGACAGGGGGTGGTCAGCCCCAGCATTTT CASAGTGGGQPQHF
TRBJ2-5 . TRBD2 TRBV7-9 TGTGCCAGCAGCTGGGGGTCCGGGACGGGGGGAGAGACCCAGTACTTC CASSWGSGTGGETQYF
TRBJ1-2 . TRBD1 TRBV7-8 TGTGCCAGCAGCTCGCATACAGGGGGATCGTATGGCTACACCTTC CASSSHTGGSYGYTF
TRBJ2-1 medium-sized TRBD2 TRBV9 TGTGCCAGCAGCGTAGATCCAGCGGGGGGGCGGCACGAGCAGTTCTTC CASSVDPAGGRHEQFF
TRBJ1-2 once . TRBV5-6 TGTGCCAGCAGCCCCCGGGAGGTCAGGGCCTGGAACTATGGCTACACCTTC CASSPREVRAWNYGYTF
TRBJ2-2 . . TRBV7-3 TGTGCGTGCACCCAGGGCCCTGGCGGGGAGCTGTTTTTT CACTQGPGGELFF
TRBJ2-3 . TRBD2 TRBV6-6 TGTGCCAGCAGTCCGACTAGCGGGGGGGGCACAGATACGCAGTATTTT CASSPTSGGGTDTQYF
TRBJ2-2 few . TRBV27 TGTGCCAGCAGTTTCCAAAAGCGGACAGCGAACACCGGGGAGCTGTTTTTT CASSFQKRTANTGELFF
TRBJ1-6 . . TRBV6-6 TGTGCCAGCACTCCCCGGGGGGGAGTCGATAATTCACCCCTCCACTTT CASTPRGGVDNSPLHF
TRBJ2-2 . TRBD2 TRBV7-2 TGTGCCAGCAGCCCCCGGGGGGGCCGTGGCACCGGGGAGCTGTTTTTT CASSPRGGRGTGELFF
TRBJ1-1 . . TRBV6-6 TGTGCCAGCACCATAGACAGGACAGCTGAAGCTTTCTTT CASTIDRTAEAFF
TRBJ1-1 . . TRBV7-9 TGTGCCAGCAGCTTAGGGGGGGGAATTGACACTGAAGCTTTCTTT CASSLGGGIDTEAFF
TRBJ2-5 . . TRBV5-1 TGCGCCAGCAGCTTGGCCGTGGGGGGCGGGGGACAAGAGACCCAGTACTTC CASSLAVGGGGQETQYF
TRBJ1-2 . . TRBV6-5 TGTGCCACGACGAGGGAAGAGAACTATGGCTACACCTTC CATTREENYGYTF
TRBJ2-5 . . TRBV7-6 TGTGCCAGCAGCTTTAGTTCAGAGACCCAGTACTTC CASSFSSETQYF
TRBJ2-2 . TRBD2 TRBV9 TGTGCCAGCAGCCCGCAGCGGGGAAACACCGGGGAGCTGTTTTTT CASSPQRGNTGELFF
TRBJ2-1 few . TRBV6-5 TGTGCCACCTCGCGAGTACGCAATGAGCAGTTCTTC CATSRVRNEQFF
TRBJ1-2 once TRBD1 TRBV5-6 TGTGCCAGCAGCGGAAACAGGGGAGGCTATGGCTACACCTTC CASSGNRGGYGYTF
TRBJ2-5 . TRBD2 TRBV9 TGTGCCAGCAGCCTGGGACCTCGGGGGGGCCGTGAGACCCAGTACTTC CASSLGPRGGRETQYF
TRBJ2-7 few . TRBV7-6 TGTGCCAGCAGCTTAGCTGGGGAGACCTACGAGCAGTACTTC CASSLAGETYEQYF
TRBJ1-2 . . TRBV11-2 TGTGCCAGCAGCCCGACGGGGGGGGGCTATGGCTACACCTTC CASSPTGGGYGYTF
TRBJ1-2 . TRBD1 TRBV4-2 TGTGCCAGTAGTCCGCGGACAGGGGGTGCGGGCTACACCTTC CASSPRTGGAGYTF
TRBJ1-2 . TRBD1 TRBV25-1 TGTGCCAGCAGTGAGCAGGGGGCGAACTATGGCTACACCTTC CASSEQGANYGYTF
TRBJ1-4 . . TRBV7-2 TGTGCCAGCAGCTTATCGAGGGAAACTGAAAAACTGTTTTTT CASSLSRETEKLFF
TRBJ1-2 . . TRBV7-2 TGTGCCAGCAGCTTAATGGGACAACCCTATGGCTACACCTTC CASSLMGQPYGYTF
TRBJ2-5 . . TRBV5-1 TGCGCCAGCAGCAGGAACAGTCAAGAGACCCAGTACTTC CASSRNSQETQYF
TRBJ2-1 . TRBD1 TRBV6-5 TGTGCCAGCAGTTACCTGCCGGGACAGGGTGGGAATGAGCAGTTCTTC CASSYLPGQGGNEQFF
TRBJ2-7 . . TRBV5-6 TGTGCCAGCAGCCCGGGACAACCCTACGAGCAGTACTTC CASSPGQPYEQYF
TRBJ1-3 . . TRBV5-4 TGTGCCAGCAGCTTGGACAGCAACTCTGGAAACACCATATATTTT CASSLDSNSGNTIYF